This T cell receptor beta chain appears in the sequencing data of a study of blood T cell repertoires in COVID-19 (TCRdb year 2020). Regarding the study in general: The collaborator samples originated in the United States, Italy and Spain and spanned the acute and convalescent phases of COVID-19. HLA class I and class II types, where available, came from metadata supplied by the sample provider rather than from assay-based typing. Subjects who had been exposed to COVID-19, were actively infected with it, or had recovered from it provided the deeply sampled blood TCRbeta repertoires that made up the dataset. Sample metadata almost always included a de-identified subject ID, COVID-19 status, age in years and sex. The material from the prospective study consisted of cDNA or gDNA derived from T cells, B-cell-depleted T cells, or PBMCs. The repertoires were released in a freely available public database meant as a resource for research on the immune response to SARS-CoV-2. Samples came from the ongoing ImmuneRACE study (first 160 participants) plus 1,254 subjects from 6 global collaborators. What the research found in general, with its limitations: The amount of clinical and demographic metadata varied by source and participant and was provided uncurated.

TCRbeta CDR3 regions were amplified from genomic DNA by means of the immunoSEQ Assay, a bias-controlled multiplex PCR. From the authors' description of their analysis: Nucleated cell counts per sample were estimated from amplification of reference gene primers within the assay. To quantify the absolute abundance of each unique TCRbeta CDR3 rearrangement, sequence reads were collapsed and filtered. For each sample, productive Simpson clonality was calculated as the square root of Simpson's diversity index across productive rearrangements. This immuneACCESS table, as held by TCRdb, lists in-frame sequences with V and J called but not all clones. Of the missing ones, under half trace to an unresolved V gene in checked studies; the others have no known cause. V and J calls plus clone size are reproduced from that table; the DNA served to infer D and trimming. The sample table contains some 75,000 clones; only one count was recorded for approximately 91% of them. In total, the top ten clones hold about 2.9% of the sample.

As concerns this clone: The antigen it binds to is not known. No base quality information exists; no much larger clone differs at one position.

From the germline V gene (reference sequence), CDR1 is GTSNPN and CDR2 is SVGIG. Its CDR3 holds 20 amino acids, cysteine through phenylalanine. CDR3 DNA only is kept here, 60 bases in frame from base 1. Compared with germline, V lacks 4 bases and J lacks 3 bases; bases without a gene match: 19. Whole blood was collected in K2EDTA tubes by collaborating institutions according to the institutions' own protocols. For TCRbeta analysis, collaborators shipped samples as frozen whole blood, isolated PBMCs, or DNA extracted from either of those sample types. Sequenced sample: peripheral blood. The chain joins TRBV30 to TRBJ2-6, with TRBD1 matching 9 junction bases. The source is a man between 70 and 80 years old with active or convalescent COVID-19. The CDR3 here reads CAWKVFRPGTGTIGANVLTF. The DNA sequence follows: TGTGCCTGGAAGGTATTCCGGCCCGGGACAGGGACAATTGGGGCCAACGTCCTGACTTTC.